This entry describes one TCR beta chain. Antigen specificity is unknown. This CDR3 is 13 amino acids long. V was clipped by 7 bases and J by 6 bases, with 15 bases between them. The germline CDR1 and CDR2 sequences are LGHDT and YNNKEL (reference sequence). The table came from immunoSEQ multiplex PCR; TCRdb's copy has only in-frame clones and leaves some out. This table has more than 100,000 clones, roughly 88% appearing once. This sample was taken from a study of T cell responses to AZD1222 COVID-19 vaccine. Study-level information: Samples with a second dose at about 4 or about 12 weeks were pooled together.

Study findings and constraints: Mapped onto spike, vaccine-associated CD4 TCRs spanned it and were dominant at 160-218 and 743-854. Donor demographics were predominantly white British with a female majority; clonal diversity may be underestimated.

This specimen consisted of peripheral blood, obtained on day 0 of AZD1222 vaccination. This TCR was sampled from an adult in good health. The V call is TRBV3-1 (or the pseudogene TRBV3-2), the J call TRBJ1-1; D gene ambiguous. The CDR3 nucleotides are TGTGCCAGCATGGAGTCGATGAGGTCTGAAGCTTTCTTT. It translates to CASMESMRSEAFF.